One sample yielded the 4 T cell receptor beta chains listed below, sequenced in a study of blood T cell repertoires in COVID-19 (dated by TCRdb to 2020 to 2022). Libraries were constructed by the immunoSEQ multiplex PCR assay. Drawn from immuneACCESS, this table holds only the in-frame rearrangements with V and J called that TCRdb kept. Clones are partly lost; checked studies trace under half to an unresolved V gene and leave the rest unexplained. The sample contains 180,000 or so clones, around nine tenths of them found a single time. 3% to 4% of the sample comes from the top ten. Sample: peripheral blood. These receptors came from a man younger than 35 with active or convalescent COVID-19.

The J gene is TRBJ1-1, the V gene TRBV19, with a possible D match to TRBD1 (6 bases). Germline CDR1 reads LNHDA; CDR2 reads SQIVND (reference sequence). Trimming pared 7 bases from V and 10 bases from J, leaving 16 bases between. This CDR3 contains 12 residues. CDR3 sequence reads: CASKGGGLGAFF. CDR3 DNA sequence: TGTGCCAGTAAAGGGGGGGGCCTGGGAGCTTTCTTT.

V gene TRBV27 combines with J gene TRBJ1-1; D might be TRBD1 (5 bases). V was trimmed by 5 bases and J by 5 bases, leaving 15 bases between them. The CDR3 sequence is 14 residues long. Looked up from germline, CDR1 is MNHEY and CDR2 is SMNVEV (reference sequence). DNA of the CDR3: TGTGCCAGCAGTGGGTGGAGGGGCCGAACTGAAGCTTTCTTT. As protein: CASSGWRGRTEAFF.

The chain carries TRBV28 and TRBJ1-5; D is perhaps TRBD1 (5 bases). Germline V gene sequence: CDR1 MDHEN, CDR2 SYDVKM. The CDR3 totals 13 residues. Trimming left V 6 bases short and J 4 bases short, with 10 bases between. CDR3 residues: CASRTPGNQPQHF. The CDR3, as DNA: TGTGCCAGCAGGACCCCAGGGAATCAGCCCCAGCATTTT.

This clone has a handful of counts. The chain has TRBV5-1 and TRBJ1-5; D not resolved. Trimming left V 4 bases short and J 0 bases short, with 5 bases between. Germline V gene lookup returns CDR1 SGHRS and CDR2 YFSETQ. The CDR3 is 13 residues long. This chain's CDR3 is CASSLLSNQPQHF. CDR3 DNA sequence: TGCGCCAGCAGCCTTCTTAGCAATCAGCCCCAGCATTTT.